This TCR beta chain was captured in a study of T-cell memory formation after mild COVID-19. Whole-study context: Among the donors, TCR clusters were largely specific to each donor. Study-wide findings and caveats: Clones which contracted sat mainly in CM and EM if CD4+, and in EMRA if CD8+.

MiXCR was run by TCRdb on the 5' RACE reads, yielding one entry per CDR3 protein. Here the sample spans 380,000 or so distinct CDR3 sequences, roughly 14% being singletons. With respect to this clonotype: Its antigen is undetermined.

Germline V CDR1 and CDR2: SEHNR, FQNEAQ (reference sequence). This CDR3 has 18 amino acids. Trimming took 6 bases from V and 0 from J, leaving 22 bases between them. Sequenced sample: PBMCs or a T cell subset sorted from them (not recorded which). The V and J genes are TRBV7-9 and TRBJ2-3; TRBD2 is a possible D gene (6 bases). This receptor was obtained from a man aged 18-30 years who had mild COVID-19 (a few samples of this study predate the infection). Cell type and time point are not known. For the CDR3, the DNA is TGTGCCAGCAGTTTCCGACCGGGACTCTATGATAGCACAGATACGCAGTATTTT. This codes for CASSFRPGLYDSTDTQYF.